The 7 T cell receptor beta chains given below trace back to one sample, sequenced in a study of blood T cell repertoires in COVID-19. Sequenced by immunoSEQ multiplex PCR; TCRdb stores in-frame clones only, minus some. The sample contains roughly 250,000 clones, 87% of which appear only once. Sequencing was performed on peripheral blood. Source of these receptors: a man aged 55 to 70 who had recovered from COVID-19.

The rearrangement links TRBV24-1 to TRBJ2-7, with 10 bases aligning to TRBD1. J gave up 3 bases and V 6 bases, and 7 bases lay outside the gene matches. Germline V lookup: CDR1 KGHDR, CDR2 SFDVKD. This CDR3 contains 15 residues. The DNA for the CDR3 is TGTGCCACCAGTCACCAGGGACAGGGGATCTACGAGCAGTACTTC. Translated, it gives CATSHQGQGIYEQYF.

The chain joins TRBV5-1 to TRBJ2-3; maybe TRBD2 (5 bases). The length of the CDR3 is 14 residues. The V and J ends lost 4 bases and 6 bases respectively, with 15 bases between them. Germline CDR1 is SGHRS and CDR2 is YFSETQ. CDR3 nucleotides: TGCGCCAGCAGCCGAAGTTTGAGCGGTGATACGCAGTATTTT. Its translation: CASSRSLSGDTQYF.

This chain uses TRBV4-1 with TRBJ1-4; tentative D call: TRBD1 (6 bases). Trimming stripped 4 bases from V and 1 base from J, with 10 bases between. The CDR3 is made up of 15 amino acids. Germline V gene data show CDR1 as MGHRA and CDR2 as YSYEKL. The CDR3 coding sequence is TGCGCCAGCAGCCTAACAGGGCTAACTAATGAAAAACTGTTTTTT. Translating it yields CASSLTGLTNEKLFF.

Only a few counts were recorded for this clone. The rearrangement uses TRBV5-5 and TRBJ2-2, with D possibly TRBD2 on 5 matching bases. CDR3 length: 15 residues. Trimming removed 1 base from V and 7 bases from J, with 14 bases in between. CDR1 and CDR2 (germline): SGHKS, YYEKEE (reference sequence). CDR3 residues: CASSLRPSLVGELFF. CDR3 nucleotide sequence: TGTGCCAGCAGCTTGCGGCCTAGCCTAGTCGGGGAGCTGTTTTTT.

This chain uses TRBV5-6 with TRBJ2-3; TRBD1 is a possible D gene (5 bases). V was clipped by 3 bases and J by 0 bases, with 11 bases between them. This CDR3 is built from 15 residues. Germline-derived CDR1 and CDR2 are SGHDT and YYEEEE. CDR3 protein: CASSYGRDSTDTQYF. In DNA form, the CDR3 reads TGTGCCAGCAGCTACGGCAGGGATAGCACAGATACGCAGTATTTT.

A few counts support this clone. The chain couples TRBV6-6 to TRBJ2-7, with 9 bases matching TRBD1. The CDR3 totals 15 residues. The germline V gene encodes CDR1 MNHNY and CDR2 SVGAGI (reference sequence). The V segment lost 2 bases and the J segment 5 bases; nucleotides outside the gene matches: 7. The CDR3 sequence is CASSYVPGQGNEQYV. CDR3 in DNA: TGTGCCAGCAGTTACGTCCCGGGACAGGGAAACGAGCAGTACGTC.

V is TRBV3-1 (or the pseudogene TRBV3-2) and J is TRBJ1-2; 7 bases map to TRBD1. The V segment lost 4 bases and the J segment 8 bases; nucleotides outside the gene matches: 13. Looked up from germline, CDR1 is LGHDT and CDR2 is YNNKEL (reference sequence). This CDR3 spans 15 amino acids. Written as DNA, the CDR3 is TGTGCCAGCAGCCGACCGGGACAGCTTGATCGGGGCTACACCTTC. Protein: CASSRPGQLDRGYTF.